This TCR beta chain was captured in a study of graft-versus-host responses after intestinal transplantation. Trimming left V 5 bases short and J 2 bases short, with 15 bases between. The CDR3 is 15 residues long. Germline CDR1 MNHEY, CDR2 SMNVEV (reference sequence). Generated by immunoSEQ multiplex PCR, the TCRdb table keeps only in-frame clones and is missing some. There are tens of thousands of clones in the sample; roughly nine tenths occur only once, and roughly 0.5% lies in the top ten. This clone came up once. Its antigen is as yet unknown. The receptor comes from a human donor who received an intestinal transplant. The sequencing used unstimulated CD8+ T cells sorted from spleen or lymph node cells, collected before intestinal transplant. The chain carries TRBV27 and TRBJ1-2; D may be TRBD1 (6 bases). For the CDR3, the DNA is TGTGCCAGCAGTCCGAGCCCGGGGGGCAACTATGGCTACACCTTC. Its translation: CASSPSPGGNYGYTF.